This passage covers 9 T cell receptor beta chains from one sample sequenced in a study of T cell responses to AZD1222 COVID-19 vaccine. The data were produced by immunoSEQ multiplex PCR, yet TCRdb's version contains in-frame clones alone and is incomplete. This table has 120,000 or so clones, approximately 89% appearing once. Source: peripheral blood, taken on day 0 of AZD1222 vaccination. The receptors were gathered from an adult in good health.

V gene TRBV5-1 combines with J gene TRBJ2-2; tentatively, D is TRBD2 (6 bases). Looked up from germline, CDR1 is SGHRS and CDR2 is YFSETQ. Trimming removed 1 base from V and 4 bases from J, with 14 bases in between. This CDR3 is 16 amino acids long. This CDR3 is CASSLPTRVGTGELFF. In DNA form, the CDR3 reads TGCGCCAGCAGCTTGCCGACTAGAGTTGGCACCGGGGAGCTGTTTTTT.

This clone showed up just a few times. The chain couples TRBV5-4 to TRBJ2-7; 12 bases are shared with TRBD2. The CDR3 sequence is 15 residues long. V shed 4 bases, J shed 0 bases, and the junction held 2 bases outside the gene matches. Germline CDR1 and CDR2: SGHNT and YYREEE (reference sequence). CDR3 region: CASSRTSGASYEQYF. The CDR3 DNA follows: TGTGCCAGCAGCCGGACTAGCGGGGCCTCCTACGAGCAGTACTTC.

This clone was seen just once. The chain combines TRBV27 with TRBJ2-7; TRBD1 matches at 9 bases. Looked up from germline, CDR1 is MNHEY and CDR2 is SMNVEV (reference sequence). CDR3 size: 15 residues. Unmatched junction bases numbered 11, after V lost 6 bases and J lost 5 bases. The CDR3 DNA is TGTGCCAGCAGACCAGGGACAGGGCGGATGGACGAGCAGTACTTC. Protein product: CASRPGTGRMDEQYF.

The chain employs TRBV12-3 or TRBV12-4 and TRBJ2-7, with TRBD2 as a possible D gene (6 bases). This CDR3 spans 13 amino acids. V lost 0 bases, J lost 3 bases, and 6 bases lay in between. Here the CDR3 reads CASSLAGGYEQYF. For the CDR3, the DNA is TGTGCCAGCAGTTTAGCGGGAGGCTACGAGCAGTACTTC.

J is TRBJ2-1 and V is TRBV4-1; no firm D call. Germline V gives CDR1 MGHRA, CDR2 YSYEKL. V lost 5 bases to trimming and J lost 5 bases, with 13 bases between them. The CDR3 loop spans 14 amino acids. The CDR3: CASSLDGSDNEQFF. DNA of the CDR3: TGCGCCAGCAGCTTGGACGGTTCGGACAATGAGCAGTTCTTC.

The chain joins TRBV21-1 to TRBJ2-3; the listed D gene, TRBD2, was not tested against the DNA. TRBV21-1 is shown as a pseudogene. There are 17 residues in the CDR3. The CDR3 DNA is TGTGCCAGCAGCCCATACCCCTACGGGGGAGACACAGATACGCAGTATTTT. Translated, it gives CASSPYPYGGDTDTQYF.

The chain links TRBV5-4 to TRBJ2-1; tentative D call: TRBD2 (5 bases). V was trimmed by 0 bases and J by 6 bases, leaving 13 bases between them. CDR1 is SGHNT and CDR2 is YYREEE in the germline V gene (reference sequence). The CDR3 is made up of 15 amino acids. CDR3 region: CASSLGGPRVNEQFF. The CDR3 DNA sequence: TGTGCCAGCAGCTTGGGCGGACCGCGGGTCAATGAGCAGTTCTTC. The full variable domain, its missing parts supplied by reference TRBV5-4 and TRBJ2-1, is ETGVTQSPTHLIKTRGQQVTLRCSSQSGHNTVSWYQQALGQGPQFIFQYYREEENGRGNFPPRFSGLQFPNYSSELNVNALELDDSALYLCASSLGGPRVNEQFFGPGTRLTVL.

This rearrangement joins TRBV27 to TRBJ2-2; D is possibly TRBD2 (6 bases). In germline, CDR1 is MNHEY, CDR2 SMNVEV (reference sequence). V shed 3 bases and J shed 7 bases, with 18 bases lying between them. This CDR3 is 16 amino acids long. As DNA, the CDR3 is TGTGCCAGCAGTTTCCCCGGGACTTCCAGGGACGGGGAGCTGTTTTTT. It specifies CASSFPGTSRDGELFF.

The V call is TRBV3-1 (or the pseudogene TRBV3-2), the J call TRBJ2-6; no definite D call. There are 15 residues in the CDR3. Between the trimmed V and J ends, which lost 4 bases and 2 bases, there was a span of 9 bases. CDR1 and CDR2 (germline): LGHDT, YNNKEL (reference sequence). CDR3 in DNA: TGTGCCAGCAGCCTCCTCACCACTGGGGCCAACGTCCTGACTTTC. Translated: CASSLLTTGANVLTF.